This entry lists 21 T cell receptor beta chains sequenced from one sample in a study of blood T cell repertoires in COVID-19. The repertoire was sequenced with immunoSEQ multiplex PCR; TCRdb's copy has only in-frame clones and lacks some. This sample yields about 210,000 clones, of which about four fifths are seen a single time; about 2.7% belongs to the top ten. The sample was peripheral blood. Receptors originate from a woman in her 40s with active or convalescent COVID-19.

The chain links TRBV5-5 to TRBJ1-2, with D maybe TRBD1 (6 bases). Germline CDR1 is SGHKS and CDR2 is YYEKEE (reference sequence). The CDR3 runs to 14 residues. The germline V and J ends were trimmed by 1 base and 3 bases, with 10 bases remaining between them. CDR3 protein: CASSLPGGDYGYTF. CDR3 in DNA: TGTGCCAGCAGCTTGCCGGGGGGCGACTATGGCTACACCTTC.

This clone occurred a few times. In DNA form, the CDR3 reads TGTGCCAGCAGTTCCCGGACAGGGGGCGCGTTTAAGCAGTACTTC. Translating it yields CASSSRTGGAFKQYF. The chain is built from TRBV28 and TRBJ2-7; 11 nucleotides match TRBD1. Losses at the gene ends were 4 bases for V and 8 bases for J; bases not matched to a gene: 10. CDR1 and CDR2 (germline): MDHEN, SYDVKM. The CDR3 loop spans 15 amino acids.

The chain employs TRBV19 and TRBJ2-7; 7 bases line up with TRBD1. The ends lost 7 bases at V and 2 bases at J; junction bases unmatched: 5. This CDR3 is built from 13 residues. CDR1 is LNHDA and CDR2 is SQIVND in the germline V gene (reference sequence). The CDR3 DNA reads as TGTGCCAGTACCCCGGGACAGACCTACGAGCAGTACTTC. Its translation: CASTPGQTYEQYF. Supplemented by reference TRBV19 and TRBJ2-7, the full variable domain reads DGGITQSPKYLFRKEGQNVTLSCEQNLNHDAMYWYRQDPGQGLRLIYYSQIVNDFQKGDIAEGYSVSREKKESFPLTVTSAQKNPTAFYLCASTPGQTYEQYFGPGTRLTVT.

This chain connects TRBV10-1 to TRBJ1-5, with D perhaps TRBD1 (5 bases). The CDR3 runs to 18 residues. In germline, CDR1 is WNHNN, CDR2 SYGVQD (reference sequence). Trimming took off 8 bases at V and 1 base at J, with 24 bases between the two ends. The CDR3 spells CASRPGEPPVGSNQPQHF. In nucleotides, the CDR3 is TGCGCCAGCCGTCCGGGGGAGCCCCCGGTAGGGAGCAATCAGCCCCAGCATTTT.

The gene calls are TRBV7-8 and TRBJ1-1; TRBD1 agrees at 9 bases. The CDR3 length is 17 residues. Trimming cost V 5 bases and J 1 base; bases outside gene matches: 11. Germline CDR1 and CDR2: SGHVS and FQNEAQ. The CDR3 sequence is CASSLSPGTGKNTEAFF. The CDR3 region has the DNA TGTGCCAGCAGCCTAAGTCCCGGGACAGGGAAGAACACTGAAGCTTTCTTT.

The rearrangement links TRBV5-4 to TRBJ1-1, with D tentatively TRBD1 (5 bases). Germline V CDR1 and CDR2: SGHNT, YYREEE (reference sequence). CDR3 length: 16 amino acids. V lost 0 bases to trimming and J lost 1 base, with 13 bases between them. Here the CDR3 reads CASSLGGGTRNTEAFF. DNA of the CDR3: TGTGCCAGCAGCTTGGGGGGAGGGACGAGGAACACTGAAGCTTTCTTT.

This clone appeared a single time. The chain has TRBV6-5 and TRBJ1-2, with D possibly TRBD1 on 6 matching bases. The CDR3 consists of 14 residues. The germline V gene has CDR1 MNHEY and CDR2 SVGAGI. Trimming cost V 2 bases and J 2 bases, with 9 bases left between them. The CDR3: CASSYLTGNYGYTF. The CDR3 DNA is TGTGCCAGCAGTTACCTGACAGGAAACTATGGCTACACCTTC.

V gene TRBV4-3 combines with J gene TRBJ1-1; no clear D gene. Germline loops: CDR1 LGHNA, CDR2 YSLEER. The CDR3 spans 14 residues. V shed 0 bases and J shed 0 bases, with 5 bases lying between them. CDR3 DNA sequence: TGCGCCAGCAGCCAAGAGGGAGTGAACACTGAAGCTTTCTTT. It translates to CASSQEGVNTEAFF.

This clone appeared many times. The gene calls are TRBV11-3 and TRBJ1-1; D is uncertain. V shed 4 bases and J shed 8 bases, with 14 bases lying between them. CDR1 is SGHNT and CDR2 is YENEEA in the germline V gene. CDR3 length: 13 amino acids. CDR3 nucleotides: TGTGCCAGCAGCTCACCTAGAGCTGGGGAAGCTTTCTTT. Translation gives CASSSPRAGEAFF.

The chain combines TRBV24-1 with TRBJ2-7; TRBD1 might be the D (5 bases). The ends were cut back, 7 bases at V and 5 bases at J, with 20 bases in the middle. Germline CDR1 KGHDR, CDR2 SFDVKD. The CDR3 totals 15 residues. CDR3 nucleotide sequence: TGTGCCACCAGCCATTCGGCAGGGAATAGTGACGAGCAGTACTTC. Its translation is CATSHSAGNSDEQYF.

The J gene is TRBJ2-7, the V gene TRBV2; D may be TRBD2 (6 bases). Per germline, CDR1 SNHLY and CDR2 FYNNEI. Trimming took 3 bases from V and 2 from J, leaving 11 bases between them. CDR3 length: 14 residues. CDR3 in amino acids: CASSDPSAPYEQYF. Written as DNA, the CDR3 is TGTGCCAGCAGTGACCCTAGCGCACCCTACGAGCAGTACTTC.

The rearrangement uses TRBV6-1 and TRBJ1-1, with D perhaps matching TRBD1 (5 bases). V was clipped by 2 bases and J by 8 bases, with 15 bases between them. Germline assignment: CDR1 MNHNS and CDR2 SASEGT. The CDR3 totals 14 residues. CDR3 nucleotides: TGTGCCAGCAGTGAACGGTTTGTGGGACTCGAAGCTTTCTTT. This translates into CASSERFVGLEAFF.

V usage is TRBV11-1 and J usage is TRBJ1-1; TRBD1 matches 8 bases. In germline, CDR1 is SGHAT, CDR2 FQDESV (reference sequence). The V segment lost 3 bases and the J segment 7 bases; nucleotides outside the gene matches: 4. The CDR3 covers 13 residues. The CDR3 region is CASSLTGDGEAFF. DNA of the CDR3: TGTGCCAGCAGCTTGACAGGGGACGGTGAAGCTTTCTTT. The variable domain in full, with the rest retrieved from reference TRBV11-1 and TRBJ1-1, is EAEVAQSPRYKITEKSQAVAFWCDPISGHATLYWYRQILGQGPELLVQFQDESVVDDSQLPKDRFSAERLKGVDSTLKIQPAELGDSAMYLCASSLTGDGEAFFGQGTRLTVV.

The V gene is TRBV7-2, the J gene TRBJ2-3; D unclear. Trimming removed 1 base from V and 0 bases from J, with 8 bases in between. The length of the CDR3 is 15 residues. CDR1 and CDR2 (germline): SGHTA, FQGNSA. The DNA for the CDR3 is TGTGCCAGCAGCTTAGTGGCTAGTAGCACAGATACGCAGTATTTT. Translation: CASSLVASSTDTQYF.

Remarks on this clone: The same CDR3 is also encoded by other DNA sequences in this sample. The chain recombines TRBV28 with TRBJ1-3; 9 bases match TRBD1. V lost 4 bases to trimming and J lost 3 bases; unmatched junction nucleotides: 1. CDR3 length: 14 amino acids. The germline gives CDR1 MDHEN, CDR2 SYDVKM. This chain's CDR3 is CASSSTGGGNTIYF. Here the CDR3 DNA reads TGTGCCAGCAGTTCGACAGGGGGTGGAAACACCATATATTTT.

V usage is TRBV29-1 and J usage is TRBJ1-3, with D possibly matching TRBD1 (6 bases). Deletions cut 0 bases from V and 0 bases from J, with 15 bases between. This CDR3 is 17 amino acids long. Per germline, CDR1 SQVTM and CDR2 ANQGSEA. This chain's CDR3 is CSVEDLEGVYSGNTIYF. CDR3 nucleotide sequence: TGCAGCGTTGAAGATCTTGAGGGGGTTTACTCTGGAAACACCATATATTTT.

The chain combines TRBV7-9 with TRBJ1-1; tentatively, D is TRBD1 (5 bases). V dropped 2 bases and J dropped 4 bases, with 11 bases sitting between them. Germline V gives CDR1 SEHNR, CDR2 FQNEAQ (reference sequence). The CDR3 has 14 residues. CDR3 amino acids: CASSLLWRGTEAFF. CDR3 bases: TGTGCCAGCAGCTTACTATGGAGGGGCACTGAAGCTTTCTTT.

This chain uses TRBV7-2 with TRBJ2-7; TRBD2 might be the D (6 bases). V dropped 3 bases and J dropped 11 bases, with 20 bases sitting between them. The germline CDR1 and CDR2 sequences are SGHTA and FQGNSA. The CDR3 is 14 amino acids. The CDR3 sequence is CASSFPGTYIKEYF. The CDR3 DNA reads TGTGCCAGCAGCTTCCCCGGGACTTACATAAAGGAGTACTTC.

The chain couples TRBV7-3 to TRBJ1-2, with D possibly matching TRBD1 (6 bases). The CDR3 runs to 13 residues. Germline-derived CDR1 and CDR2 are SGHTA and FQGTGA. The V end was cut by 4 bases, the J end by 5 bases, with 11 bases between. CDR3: CASSSRQAYGYTF. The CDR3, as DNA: TGTGCCAGCAGCTCCCGACAGGCATATGGCTACACCTTC.

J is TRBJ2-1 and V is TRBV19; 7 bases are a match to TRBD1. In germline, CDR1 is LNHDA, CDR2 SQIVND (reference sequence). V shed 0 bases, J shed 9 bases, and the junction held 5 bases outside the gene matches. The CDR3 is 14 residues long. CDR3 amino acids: CASSIDWQGVEQFF. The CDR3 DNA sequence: TGTGCCAGTAGTATAGATTGGCAGGGGGTTGAGCAGTTCTTC.

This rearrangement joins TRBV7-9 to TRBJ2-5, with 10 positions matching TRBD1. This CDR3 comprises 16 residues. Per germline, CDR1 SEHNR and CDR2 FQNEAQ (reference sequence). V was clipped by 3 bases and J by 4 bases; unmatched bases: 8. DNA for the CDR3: TGTGCCAGCAGCTTTTCTCCGGGACAGGGGAGAGAGACCCAGTACTTC. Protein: CASSFSPGQGRETQYF.